The present T cell receptor (beta chain) was sequenced within a study of T cells expressing NK-cell markers. TCRdb reanalyzed the 5' RACE reads, giving one entry per CDR3 protein sequence and no DNA. The sample includes around 470,000 distinct CDR3 sequences. Study-level findings and limits: It is unclear if expanded NKG2C-expressing clones target HCMV antigens.

The CDR3 runs 15 residues. Per the germline V gene, CDR1 is SQVTM and CDR2 is ANQGSEA. Concerning this clonotype itself: Its specificity is unknown.

V is TRBV29-1 and J is TRBJ2-7; TCRdb picks TRBD2, but there is no DNA to check that call. The source of this sequence is a woman in her 50s in good health. The sample taken for sequencing was blood T cells: a sorted CD56 or NKG2C T cell subset, CD4+ or CD8+ T cells, or bulk PBMC T cells (not recorded which). The CDR3 reads CSVEAVAGVIYEQYF.